What follows are 10 T cell receptor beta chains derived from one specimen sequenced in a study of shared clonotypes between healthy human individuals. The table came from immunoSEQ multiplex PCR; TCRdb's copy has only in-frame clones and leaves some out. The sample holds some 2.1 million clones, 90% to 95% seen once. Naive-designated CD8 cells lacked CD45RO, were positively enriched for CCR7, and omitted terminally differentiated effector memory CD45RA+ cells. Specimen: naive CD8+ T cells from PBMCs. All receptors come from a young man in good health. Some clones in this sample may be carry-over from other donors' samples.

The rearrangement uses TRBV7-9 and TRBJ2-7; D is ambiguous. This CDR3 is built from 10 residues. Per germline, CDR1 SEHNR and CDR2 FQNEAQ (reference sequence). Trimming took off 3 bases at V and 6 bases at J, with 3 bases between the two ends. CDR3 protein: CASSLAEQYF. DNA of the CDR3: TGTGCCAGCAGCTTGGCCGAGCAGTACTTC.

This clone was seen just once. The rearrangement joins TRBV15 to TRBJ2-1; 7 bases map to TRBD2. Unmatched junction bases numbered 9, after V lost 0 bases and J lost 4 bases. The CDR3 covers 17 residues. Germline CDR1 and CDR2: LNHNV and YYDKDF (reference sequence). The CDR3 nucleotides read TGTGCCACCAGCAGAGAAGAGCGGGGAGCGGGATACAATGAGCAGTTCTTC. Translating gives CATSREERGAGYNEQFF.

The rearrangement links TRBV9 to TRBJ2-5; D perhaps matches TRBD1 (5 bases). The J call is uncertain, as TRBJ2-7 better fits the DNA end. CDR3 size: 14 residues. Germline-derived CDR1 and CDR2 are SGDLS and YYNGEE. Written as DNA, the CDR3 is TGTGCCAGCAGCGTAAGAGACAGAGCCTACGAGCAGTACTTC. Amino acids: CASSVRDRAYEQYF.

J is TRBJ2-1 and V is TRBV15; D remains ambiguous. Trimming removed 0 bases from V and 8 bases from J, with 8 bases in between. Germline CDR1 and CDR2: LNHNV and YYDKDF (reference sequence). CDR3 length: 13 residues. The DNA of the CDR3 is TGTGCCACCAGCAGAGATCCGGACGATGAGCAGTTCTTC. The encoded protein is CATSRDPDDEQFF.

The chain joins TRBV6-5 to TRBJ1-1, with a possible D match to TRBD1 (5 bases). This CDR3 comprises 14 residues. V lost 0 bases to trimming and J lost 4 bases, with 9 bases between them. Germline CDR1 is MNHEY and CDR2 is SVGAGI. As DNA, the CDR3 is TGTGCCAGCAGTTACTCGGGGGTTTTCACTGAAGCTTTCTTT. Translated, it gives CASSYSGVFTEAFF.

The chain is built from TRBV29-1 and TRBJ2-7, with D perhaps being TRBD1 or TRBD2 (6 bases each). CDR3 length: 14 residues. Germline loops: CDR1 SQVTM, CDR2 ANQGSEA. The V gene lost 4 bases and the J gene lost 0 bases, with 13 bases spanning the gap. CDR3 in DNA: TGCAGCGTTGTGGGGGGCGGGTTCTCCTACGAGCAGTACTTC. It is translated as CSVVGGGFSYEQYF.

This chain links TRBV5-6 with TRBJ1-2, with D hard to call. V was clipped by 0 bases and J by 5 bases, with 8 bases between them. The CDR3 has 13 amino acids. Looked up from germline, CDR1 is SGHDT and CDR2 is YYEEEE. CDR3 region: CASSLVTDYGYTF. The CDR3, as DNA: TGTGCCAGCAGCTTGGTCACAGATTATGGCTACACCTTC.

V usage is TRBV19 and J usage is TRBJ1-5, with TRBD1 matching over 11 bases. The CDR3 spans 13 residues. The V segment lost 10 bases and the J segment 9 bases; nucleotides outside the gene matches: 8. Germline CDR1 is LNHDA and CDR2 is SQIVND (reference sequence). The CDR3 region has the DNA TGTGCCATCTCGGACAGGGGGCTATGGCCCCAGCATTTT. Translation gives CAISDRGLWPQHF.

This CDR3 reads CASSQWTQEATGELFF. The CDR3 region has the DNA TGTGCCAGCAGCCAATGGACCCAAGAGGCCACCGGGGAGCTGTTTTTT. The J gene is TRBJ2-2, the V gene TRBV6-6; no clear D. V shed 6 bases and J shed 4 bases, with 18 bases lying between them. The CDR3 contains 16 residues. In germline, CDR1 is MNHNY, CDR2 SVGAGI (reference sequence).

V and J are TRBV19 and TRBJ1-1; D ambiguous. Germline CDR1 LNHDA, CDR2 SQIVND (reference sequence). The CDR3 covers 15 residues. The V end was cut by 0 bases, the J end by 7 bases, with 15 bases between. CDR3 DNA: TGTGCCAGTAGTATAGATACCTCGGTTCGGGGTGAAGCTTTCTTT. This codes for CASSIDTSVRGEAFF.